These 6 T cell receptor beta chains were all obtained from the same sample, sequenced in a study of blood T cell repertoires in COVID-19. Clones were sequenced by immunoSEQ multiplex PCR, and TCRdb holds only the in-frame ones, with some missing. The sample contains some 150,000 clones, about 88% of which appear only once. The sample consisted of peripheral blood. The receptors come from a woman aged 80 or older in a cohort sampled during active or convalescent COVID-19.

The chain couples TRBV15 to TRBJ2-6; 8 bases fit TRBD1. Trimming cost V 3 bases and J 0 bases; bases outside gene matches: 4. CDR1 LNHNV and CDR2 YYDKDF come from the germline V gene (reference sequence). This CDR3 is built from 17 residues. The chain's CDR3 is CATSSRDRISGANVLTF. The CDR3 DNA sequence: TGTGCCACCAGCAGCCGGGACAGGATCTCTGGGGCCAACGTCCTGACTTTC. Full variable domain (rest looked up from reference TRBV15 and TRBJ2-6): DAMVIQNPRYQVTQFGKPVTLSCSQTLNHNVMYWYQQKSSQAPKLLFHYYDKDFNNEADTPDNFQSRRPNTSFCFLDIRSPGLGDTAMYLCATSSRDRISGANVLTFGAGSRLTVL.

The chain combines TRBV15 with TRBJ2-7, with D maybe TRBD1 (6 bases). The CDR3 covers 15 residues. Trimming stripped 1 base from V and 5 bases from J, with 15 bases between. Germline loops: CDR1 LNHNV, CDR2 YYDKDF (reference sequence). This chain's CDR3 is CATSRGGQGINEQYF. In DNA, the CDR3 is TGTGCCACCAGCAGAGGGGGGCAGGGGATCAACGAGCAGTACTTC.

This clone was counted a few times. The chain has TRBV12-3 or TRBV12-4 and TRBJ1-1; possible D gene TRBD1, 5 bases. This CDR3 comprises 11 residues. V was clipped by 3 bases and J by 10 bases, with 9 bases between them. As DNA, the CDR3 is TGTGCCAGCAGTTTTGGGGGAGGAGCTTTCTTT. Translated, it gives CASSFGGGAFF.

The chain employs TRBV25-1 and TRBJ2-3; no reliable D call. Trimming removed 5 bases from V and 0 bases from J, with 12 bases in between. This CDR3 is 15 amino acids long. Germline CDR1 MGHDK, CDR2 SYGVNS. In DNA, the CDR3 is TGTGCCAGCAGTAAGACGGGTCAAAGCACAGATACGCAGTATTTT. Its translation: CASSKTGQSTDTQYF. Variable domain in full (rest from reference TRBV25-1 and TRBJ2-3): EADIYQTPRYLVIGTGKKITLECSQTMGHDKMYWYQQDPGMELHLIHYSYGVNSTEKGDLSSESTVSRIRTEHFPLTLESARPSHTSQYLCASSKTGQSTDTQYFGPGTRLTVL.

V is TRBV24-1 and J is TRBJ2-5; 9 bases match TRBD1. CDR1 is KGHDR, CDR2 SFDVKD, per germline. V lost 7 bases, J lost 5 bases, and 4 bases stayed unmatched. The CDR3 loop spans 13 amino acids. This chain's CDR3 is CATRQGARETQYF. CDR3 bases: TGTGCCACCAGACAGGGGGCGCGGGAGACCCAGTACTTC.

This chain joins TRBV4-1 and TRBJ1-2; D possibly corresponds to TRBD1 (6 bases). V shed 4 bases and J shed 4 bases, with 25 bases lying between them. The CDR3 runs to 18 residues. Germline CDR1 MGHRA, CDR2 YSYEKL. The CDR3 is CASSPVRMLQGPTYGYTF. CDR3 DNA sequence: TGCGCCAGCAGCCCCGTAAGAATGTTACAGGGCCCGACCTATGGCTACACCTTC.